These T cell receptor beta chains were read from a single sample in a study of T cells in localized non-small cell lung cancer. The data were produced by immunoSEQ multiplex PCR, yet TCRdb's version contains in-frame clones alone and is incomplete. The repertoire holds around 80,000 clones, with over 70% as singletons. The sequenced sample was PBMCs, obtained before any cancer treatment. The receptors shown here come from a man between 40 and 75 years old with stage II squamous cell lung carcinoma. Both conserved end residues are trimmed from each CDR3. Each record gives: CDR3 protein, J gene, V gene, CDR3 length.

ASSQGAGSYEQY | TRBJ2-7 | TRBV13 | 12
ASSVVGTGELF | TRBJ2-2 | TRBV9 | 11
ATSRDYHSRRDEQF | TRBJ2-1 | TRBV15 | 14
ASSPAGDRDTQY | TRBJ2-3 | TRBV9 | 12
ASSVGYSYEQY | TRBJ2-7 | TRBV19 | 11
ASSEQEGNQPQH | TRBJ1-5 | TRBV6-1 | 12
ASSLAILGGNEQF | TRBJ2-1 | TRBV7-8 | 13
ASSPSRGGTHFGYT | TRBJ1-2 | TRBV7-2 | 14
ASSYRVSGELF | TRBJ2-2 | TRBV2 | 11
ASSPAFSSGEQY | TRBJ2-7 | TRBV9 | 12
ASSEAGTEETQY | TRBJ2-5 | TRBV9 | 12
ASSPEAGGGETQY | TRBJ2-5 | TRBV4-2 | 13
ASSLPGQGTIYEQY | TRBJ2-7 | TRBV5-4 | 14
ASSFDATNTGELF | TRBJ2-2 | TRBV5-4 | 13
ASSLAREGGYT | TRBJ1-2 | TRBV7-2 | 11
ASSVIRDAANSPLH | TRBJ1-6 | TRBV27 | 14
ASSPPRTQETQY | TRBJ2-5 | TRBV18 | 12
ASSEGVYSGNTIY | TRBJ1-3 | TRBV6-1 | 13
AISPGHSQETQY | TRBJ2-5 | TRBV10-3 | 12
ASSPANQNQPQH | TRBJ1-5 | TRBV6-1 | 12
ASSSKTGWNTQY | TRBJ2-3 | TRBV5-4 | 12
ASSQDLTGMSNSPLH | TRBJ1-6 | TRBV4-3 | 15
ASSQGLLSEQY | TRBJ2-7 | TRBV6-6 | 11